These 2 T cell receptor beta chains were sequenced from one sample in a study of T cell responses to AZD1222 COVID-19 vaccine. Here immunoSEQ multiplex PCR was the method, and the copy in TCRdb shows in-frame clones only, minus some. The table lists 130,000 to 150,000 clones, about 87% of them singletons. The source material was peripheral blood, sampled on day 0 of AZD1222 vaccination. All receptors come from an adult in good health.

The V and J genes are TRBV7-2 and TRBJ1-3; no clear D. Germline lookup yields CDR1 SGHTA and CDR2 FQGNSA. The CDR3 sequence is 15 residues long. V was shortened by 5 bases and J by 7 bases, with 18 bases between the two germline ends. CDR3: CASSSLLTGTNTIYF. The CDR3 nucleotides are TGTGCCAGCAGCAGCTTATTGACCGGTACCAACACCATATATTTT.

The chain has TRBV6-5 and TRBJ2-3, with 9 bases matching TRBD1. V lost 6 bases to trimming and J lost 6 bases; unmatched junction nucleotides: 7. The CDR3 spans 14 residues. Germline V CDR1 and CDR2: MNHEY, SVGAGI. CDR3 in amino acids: CASSSGTGSDTQYF. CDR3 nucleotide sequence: TGTGCCAGCAGCTCCGGGACAGGGTCCGATACGCAGTATTTT.